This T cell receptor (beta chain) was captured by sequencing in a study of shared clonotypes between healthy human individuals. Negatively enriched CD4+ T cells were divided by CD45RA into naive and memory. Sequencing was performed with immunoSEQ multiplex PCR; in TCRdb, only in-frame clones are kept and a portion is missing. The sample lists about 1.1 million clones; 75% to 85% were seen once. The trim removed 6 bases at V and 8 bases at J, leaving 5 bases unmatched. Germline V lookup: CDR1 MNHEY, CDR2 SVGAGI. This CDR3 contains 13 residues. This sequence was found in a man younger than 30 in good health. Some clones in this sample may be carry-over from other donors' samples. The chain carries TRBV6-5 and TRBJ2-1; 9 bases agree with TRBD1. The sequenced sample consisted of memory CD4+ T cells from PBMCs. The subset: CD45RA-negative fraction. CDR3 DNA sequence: TGTGCCAGCAGGAGGACAGGGGTAGATGAGCAGTTCTTC. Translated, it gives CASRRTGVDEQFF.